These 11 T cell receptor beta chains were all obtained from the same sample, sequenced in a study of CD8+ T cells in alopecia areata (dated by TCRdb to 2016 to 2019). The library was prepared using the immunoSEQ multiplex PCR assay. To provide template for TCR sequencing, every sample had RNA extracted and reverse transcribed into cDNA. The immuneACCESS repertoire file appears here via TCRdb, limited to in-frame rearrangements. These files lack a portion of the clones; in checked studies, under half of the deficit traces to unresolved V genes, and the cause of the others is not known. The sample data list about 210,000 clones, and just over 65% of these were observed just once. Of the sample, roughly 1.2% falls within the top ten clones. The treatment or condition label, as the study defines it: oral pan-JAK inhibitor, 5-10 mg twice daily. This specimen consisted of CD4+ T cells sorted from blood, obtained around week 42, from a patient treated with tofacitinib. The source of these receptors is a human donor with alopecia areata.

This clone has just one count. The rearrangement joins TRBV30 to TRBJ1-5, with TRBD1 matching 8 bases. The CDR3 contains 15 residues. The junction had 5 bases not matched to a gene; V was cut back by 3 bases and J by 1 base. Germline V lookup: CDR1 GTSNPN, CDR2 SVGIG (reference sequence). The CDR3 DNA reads TGTGCCTGGAGATCACAGGGGGAAAGCAATCAGCCCCAGCATTTT. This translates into CAWRSQGESNQPQHF.

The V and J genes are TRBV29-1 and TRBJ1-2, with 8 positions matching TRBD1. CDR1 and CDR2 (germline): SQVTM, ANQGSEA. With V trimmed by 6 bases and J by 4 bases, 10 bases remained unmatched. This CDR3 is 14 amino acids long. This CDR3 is CSVGGGQAIYGYTF. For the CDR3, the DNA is TGCAGCGTAGGAGGGGGACAGGCCATCTATGGCTACACCTTC.

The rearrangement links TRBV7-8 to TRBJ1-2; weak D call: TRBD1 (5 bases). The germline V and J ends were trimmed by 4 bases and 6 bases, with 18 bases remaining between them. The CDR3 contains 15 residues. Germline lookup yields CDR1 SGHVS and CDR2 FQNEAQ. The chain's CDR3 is CASSSRRGPPDGYTF. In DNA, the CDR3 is TGTGCCAGCAGCTCCCGACGGGGCCCCCCGGATGGCTACACCTTC.

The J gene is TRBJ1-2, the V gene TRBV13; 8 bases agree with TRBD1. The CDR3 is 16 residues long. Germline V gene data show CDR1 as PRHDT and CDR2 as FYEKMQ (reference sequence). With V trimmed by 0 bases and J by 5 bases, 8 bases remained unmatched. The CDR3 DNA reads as TGTGCCAGCAGCTTAGGTCGACAGGGGATTGGGTATGGCTACACCTTC. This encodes CASSLGRQGIGYGYTF.

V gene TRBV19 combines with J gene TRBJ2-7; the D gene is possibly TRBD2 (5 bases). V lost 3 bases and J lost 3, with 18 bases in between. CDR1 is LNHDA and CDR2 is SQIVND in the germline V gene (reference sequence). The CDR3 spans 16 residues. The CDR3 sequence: CASSITLGVSIYEQYF. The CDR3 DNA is TGTGCCAGTAGTATCACGCTCGGGGTTAGTATCTACGAGCAGTACTTC.

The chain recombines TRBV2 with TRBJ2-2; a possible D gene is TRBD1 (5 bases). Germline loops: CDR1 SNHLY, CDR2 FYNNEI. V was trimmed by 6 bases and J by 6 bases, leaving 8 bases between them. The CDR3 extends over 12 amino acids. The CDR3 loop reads CASRQGPGELFF. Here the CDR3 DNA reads TGTGCCAGCAGGCAGGGTCCCGGGGAGCTGTTTTTT.

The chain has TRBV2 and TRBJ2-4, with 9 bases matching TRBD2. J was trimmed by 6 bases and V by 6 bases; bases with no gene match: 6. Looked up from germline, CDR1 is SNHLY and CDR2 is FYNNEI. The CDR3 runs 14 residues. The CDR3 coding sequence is TGTGCCAGCAGGCCGGGACTAGCATCAAACATTCAGTACTTC. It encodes CASRPGLASNIQYF.

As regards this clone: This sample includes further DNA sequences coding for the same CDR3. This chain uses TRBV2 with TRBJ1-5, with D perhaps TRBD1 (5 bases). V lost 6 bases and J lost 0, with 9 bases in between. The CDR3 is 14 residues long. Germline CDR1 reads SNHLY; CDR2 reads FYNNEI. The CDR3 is CASRGQGSNQPQHF. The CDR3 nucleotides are TGTGCCAGCAGGGGTCAGGGTAGCAATCAGCCCCAGCATTTT.

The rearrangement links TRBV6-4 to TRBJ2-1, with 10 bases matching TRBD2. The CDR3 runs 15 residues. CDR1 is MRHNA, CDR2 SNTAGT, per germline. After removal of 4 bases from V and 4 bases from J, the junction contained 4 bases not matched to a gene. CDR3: CASSASGGGYNEQFF. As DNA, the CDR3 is TGTGCCAGCAGTGCAAGCGGGGGGGGGTACAATGAGCAGTTCTTC.

The CDR3 region has the DNA TGTGCCAGCAGCACCAACCCGACAGGGGCCCACGAGCAGTACTTC. Protein sequence: CASSTNPTGAHEQYF. The chain has TRBV7-2 and TRBJ2-7; 8 bases are a match to TRBD1. CDR3 size: 15 residues. CDR1 is SGHTA and CDR2 is FQGNSA in the germline V gene. V gave up 5 bases and J gave up 5 bases; unmatched junction bases: 11.

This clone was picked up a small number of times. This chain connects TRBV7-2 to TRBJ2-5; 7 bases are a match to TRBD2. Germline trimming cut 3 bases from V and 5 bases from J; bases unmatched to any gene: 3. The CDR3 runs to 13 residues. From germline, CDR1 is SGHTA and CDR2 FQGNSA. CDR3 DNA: TGTGCCAGCAGCTTCATGGGAGGGGAGACCCAGTACTTC. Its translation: CASSFMGGETQYF. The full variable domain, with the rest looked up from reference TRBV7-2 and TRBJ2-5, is GAGVSQSPSNKVTEKGKDVELRCDPISGHTALYWYRQSLGQGLEFLIYFQGNSAPDKSGLPSDRFSAERTGGSVSTLTIQRTQQEDSAVYLCASSFMGGETQYFGPGTRLLVL.